There are a few counts of the clone carrying this TCR beta chain. This sample was included in a study of T-cell reconstitution after alpha-beta-depleted transplantation in children. The CDR3 is made up of 17 amino acids. Germline values: CDR1 SGHRS, CDR2 YFSETQ. V was clipped by 2 bases and J by 0 bases; unmatched bases: 10. Preparing the TCRbeta library involved the use of unique molecular identifiers. In TCRdb, the PCR reads were re-called with MiXCR into one record per CDR3 protein. The table lists some 300,000 distinct CDR3 sequences, over 9% of them singletons. V gene TRBV5-1 combines with J gene TRBJ1-1; 7 bases align to TRBD1. This receptor was obtained from a boy less than two years old with acute myeloid leukemia, due to receive a stem cell transplant. The sequencing here drew on PBMCs, taken before TCRalphabeta/CD19-depleted stem cell transplant. CDR3 region: CASSFGLAGGMNTEAFF. CDR3 sequence (DNA): TGCGCCAGCAGCTTTGGGTTGGCAGGGGGGATGAACACTGAAGCTTTCTTT.